This T cell receptor (beta chain) came from a study of shared clonotypes between healthy human individuals. The V gene's germline CDR1 is SEHNR and CDR2 FQNEAQ (reference sequence). V dropped 0 bases and J dropped 3; count of bases not matched to a gene: 4. There are 18 residues in the CDR3. Here immunoSEQ multiplex PCR was the method, and the copy in TCRdb shows in-frame clones only, minus some. The repertoire holds over 1.5 million clones, with 95% to 99% as singletons. Study findings and constraints: Naive CD4 clonotypes were shared across several donors at around 5.4%.

Worth noting for this clone: Its antigen remains unidentified.

The sequence was collected from a man aged 25 to 40 in good health. The sample comprised naive CD4+ T cells sorted from blood. The sample's subset: CD45RA+ positively selected. The gene calls are TRBV7-9 and TRBJ2-3, with 15 bases fitting TRBD2. CDR3 coding DNA: TGTGCCAGCAGCTTAGCCGGGACTAGCGGGAGGCGGACAGATACGCAGTATTTT. Protein sequence: CASSLAGTSGRRTDTQYF. The variable domain in full, completed from reference TRBV7-9 and TRBJ2-3, reads DTGVSQNPRHKITKRGQNVTFRCDPISEHNRLYWYRQTLGQGPEFLTYFQNEAQLEKSRLLSDRFSAERPKGSFSTLEIQRTEQGDSAMYLCASSLAGTSGRRTDTQYFGPGTRLTVL.